This TCR beta chain is from a study of stem cell transplantation in POMP-related autoinflammatory disease. Study in general: Hypothesis: faulty thymoproteasomes impair CD8+ T-cell selection, skewing TRB repertoires.

Study-wide results and caveats: PRAID patients trended toward lower TRB diversity and higher clonality in all analyzed T-cell subsets. Fewer unique TRB V-J gene pairings were identified in patients with PRAID.

Only in-frame clones appear in the TCRdb table, and some are missing; sequencing was by immunoSEQ multiplex PCR. The sample contains some 29,000 clones, about 91% of which appear only once. In regard to this clone: As yet, its antigen is unknown.

This material consisted of CD4+ T cells from PBMCs, taken before stem cell transplantation. This clonotype was obtained from a human donor with POMP-related autoinflammation and immune dysregulation (PRAID).

CDR3: CASSPGDQPQHF. The CDR3 region has the DNA TGTGCCAGCTCACCTGGGGATCAGCCCCAGCATTTT. The V gene is TRBV18, the J gene TRBJ1-5; D is unclear. Between the trimmed V and J ends, which lost 3 bases and 5 bases, there was a span of 5 bases. Germline lookup yields CDR1 KGHSH and CDR2 LQKENI. The CDR3 is 12 residues long.